Listed below are T cell receptor beta chains from one sample, sequenced in a study of T cell responses to AZD1222 COVID-19 vaccine. Method: immunoSEQ multiplex PCR; TCRdb's copy keeps in-frame clones and lacks some. Among 140,000 to 150,000 clones listed, about nine tenths were seen once. The material sequenced was peripheral blood, taken 28 days after the second AZD1222 dose. Receptor source: an adult who received the AZD1222 COVID-19 vaccine. The CDR3 runs from the conserved cysteine through the conserved F or W. D genes are given only for firm matches. Where a row states a size, it is once, few, many or the class of an expanded clone; other rows omit it.

abundance: NA
v_gene: TRBV9
d_gene: NA
j_gene: TRBJ1-4
CDR3nt: TGTGCCAGCAGCACAAGAGCCGGGAGGGAAAAACTGTTTTTT
CDR3aa: CASSTRAGREKLFF

abundance: NA
v_gene: TRBV3-1/TRBV3-2
d_gene: NA
j_gene: TRBJ1-6
CDR3nt: TGTGCCAGCAGCCAAGAGTGGGGAACTGGCTCCTATAATTCACCCCTCCACTTT
CDR3aa: CASSQEWGTGSYNSPLHF

abundance: NA
v_gene: TRBV5-1
d_gene: NA
j_gene: TRBJ2-1
CDR3nt: TGCGCCAGCAGTTCGGACCCCCTCGTCAATGAGCAGTTCTTC
CDR3aa: CASSSDPLVNEQFF

abundance: NA
v_gene: TRBV7-9
d_gene: NA
j_gene: TRBJ1-4
CDR3nt: TGTGCCAGCAGCTTAGGTAGGGCCCAGGGCGACGAAAAACTGTTTTTT
CDR3aa: CASSLGRAQGDEKLFF

abundance: NA
v_gene: TRBV6-6
d_gene: TRBD2
j_gene: TRBJ2-2
CDR3nt: TGTGCCAGCAGGGGGACTAGCGGGGACACCGGGGAGCTGTTTTTT
CDR3aa: CASRGTSGDTGELFF

abundance: NA
v_gene: TRBV5-8
d_gene: TRBD1
j_gene: TRBJ2-1
CDR3nt: TGTGCCAGCAGCCCTGGGACAGGATTCTACAATGAGCAGTTCTTC
CDR3aa: CASSPGTGFYNEQFF

abundance: NA
v_gene: TRBV5-1
d_gene: NA
j_gene: TRBJ1-2
CDR3nt: TGCGCCAGCAGCTTGGGGCAGGGGCGATATGGCTACACCTTC
CDR3aa: CASSLGQGRYGYTF

abundance: few
v_gene: TRBV5-6
d_gene: TRBD1
j_gene: TRBJ1-1
CDR3nt: TGTGCCAGCAGCTTGGCGAGACAGGGGAATTATGAAGCTTTCTTT
CDR3aa: CASSLARQGNYEAFF

abundance: NA
v_gene: TRBV9
d_gene: NA
j_gene: TRBJ2-7
CDR3nt: TGTGCCAGCAGCGTATCCGGCCATGACTACGAGCAGTACTTC
CDR3aa: CASSVSGHDYEQYF

abundance: NA
v_gene: TRBV6-5
d_gene: NA
j_gene: TRBJ2-7
CDR3nt: TGTGCCAGCAGTTACCAGAGTCGCTACGAGCAGTACTTC
CDR3aa: CASSYQSRYEQYF

abundance: NA
v_gene: TRBV2
d_gene: TRBD2
j_gene: TRBJ2-1
CDR3nt: TGTGCCAGCAGTAAACTAGCGGGGGGTGATTACAATGAGCAGTTCTTC
CDR3aa: CASSKLAGGDYNEQFF

abundance: once
v_gene: TRBV6-5
d_gene: NA
j_gene: TRBJ1-2
CDR3nt: TGTGCCAGCAGTTACGCCGACAGAGAATATGGCTACACCTTC
CDR3aa: CASSYADREYGYTF

abundance: NA
v_gene: TRBV12-3/TRBV12-4
d_gene: NA
j_gene: TRBJ2-7
CDR3nt: TGTGCCAGCAGTTGGGTTGTTTCCGAGCAGTACTTC
CDR3aa: CASSWVVSEQYF

abundance: NA
v_gene: TRBV7-2
d_gene: TRBD1
j_gene: TRBJ1-6
CDR3nt: TGTGCCAGCAGCCCGGGACAGACGTATAATTCACCCCTCCACTTT
CDR3aa: CASSPGQTYNSPLHF

abundance: NA
v_gene: TRBV6-1
d_gene: NA
j_gene: TRBJ2-3
CDR3nt: TGTGCCAGCAGTGAACCCGGGAACACAGATACGCAGTATTTT
CDR3aa: CASSEPGNTDTQYF

abundance: NA
v_gene: TRBV7-3
d_gene: TRBD2
j_gene: TRBJ2-7
CDR3nt: TGTGCCAGCAGCTTAGGACTAGCCTCTGGGTACGAGCAGTACTTC
CDR3aa: CASSLGLASGYEQYF

abundance: NA
v_gene: TRBV2
d_gene: NA
j_gene: TRBJ1-4
CDR3nt: TGTGCCAGCGAGGCAACTAATGAAAAACTGTTTTTT
CDR3aa: CASEATNEKLFF

abundance: NA
v_gene: TRBV27
d_gene: NA
j_gene: TRBJ1-5
CDR3nt: TGTGCCAGCAGTTTCCTAATGGGGAGCAATCAGCCCCAGCATTTT
CDR3aa: CASSFLMGSNQPQHF

abundance: NA
v_gene: TRBV25-1
d_gene: NA
j_gene: TRBJ1-6
CDR3nt: TGTGCCAGCAGTAGAGTGAGCTCCTATAATTCACCCCTCCACTTT
CDR3aa: CASSRVSSYNSPLHF

abundance: NA
v_gene: TRBV6-5
d_gene: NA
j_gene: TRBJ2-7
CDR3nt: TGTGCCAGCAGCCAAAGACTTAGCGGTCCCTACGAGCAGTACTTC
CDR3aa: CASSQRLSGPYEQYF

abundance: NA
v_gene: TRBV11-2
d_gene: NA
j_gene: TRBJ1-2
CDR3nt: TGTGCCAGCAGCGCGACCCCGTTGGGCTACACCTTC
CDR3aa: CASSATPLGYTF

abundance: NA
v_gene: TRBV2
d_gene: NA
j_gene: TRBJ1-6
CDR3nt: TGTGCCAGCAGTGATCGCAGGGGTAATTCACCCCTCCACTTT
CDR3aa: CASSDRRGNSPLHF

abundance: NA
v_gene: TRBV5-6
d_gene: NA
j_gene: TRBJ2-7
CDR3nt: TGTGCCAGCACCCTCCGGGGCGGAACCTACGAGCAGTACTTC
CDR3aa: CASTLRGGTYEQYF

abundance: NA
v_gene: TRBV15
d_gene: TRBD2
j_gene: TRBJ2-1
CDR3nt: TGTGCCACCAGCAGATACGGGGGGGCCGGTGGTGAGCAGTTCTTC
CDR3aa: CATSRYGGAGGEQFF

abundance: NA
v_gene: TRBV5-1
d_gene: NA
j_gene: TRBJ2-3
CDR3nt: TGCGCCAGCAGCCACACGCGGGGTGGCACAGATACGCAGTATTTT
CDR3aa: CASSHTRGGTDTQYF

abundance: NA
v_gene: TRBV7-9
d_gene: TRBD1
j_gene: TRBJ2-7
CDR3nt: TGTGCCAGCAGCTTTGTTGCGCCAGACAGGGCCTACGAGCAGTACTTC
CDR3aa: CASSFVAPDRAYEQYF

abundance: once
v_gene: TRBV14
d_gene: NA
j_gene: TRBJ1-5
CDR3nt: TGTGCCAGCAGCCCGCATGGGGGACAGCCCCAGCATTTT
CDR3aa: CASSPHGGQPQHF

abundance: NA
v_gene: TRBV6-1
d_gene: NA
j_gene: TRBJ2-2
CDR3nt: TGTGCCAGCAGTGGGGACCGGGGGGCCAGGACCGGGGAGCTGTTTTTT
CDR3aa: CASSGDRGARTGELFF

abundance: NA
v_gene: TRBV7-8
d_gene: NA
j_gene: TRBJ2-1
CDR3nt: TGTGCCAGCCTTAGATCTAGGGGGAAGGTATACAATGAGCAGTTCTTC
CDR3aa: CASLRSRGKVYNEQFF

abundance: once
v_gene: TRBV7-6
d_gene: NA
j_gene: TRBJ1-3
CDR3nt: TGTGCCAGCAGCGGGCCGCTCTCTGGAAACACCATATATTTT
CDR3aa: CASSGPLSGNTIYF

abundance: NA
v_gene: TRBV30
d_gene: TRBD2
j_gene: TRBJ2-1
CDR3nt: TGTGCCTGGAGTGGACTAGCGGGAGGTAATGAGCAGTTCTTC
CDR3aa: CAWSGLAGGNEQFF

abundance: NA
v_gene: TRBV7-2
d_gene: NA
j_gene: TRBJ1-6
CDR3nt: TGTGCCAGCAGGGACAGCTCCTATAATTCACCCCTCCACTTT
CDR3aa: CASRDSSYNSPLHF

abundance: NA
v_gene: TRBV6-5
d_gene: NA
j_gene: TRBJ1-1
CDR3nt: TGTGCCAGCAAGGAGGGAGTACCCAACACTGAAGCTTTCTTT
CDR3aa: CASKEGVPNTEAFF

abundance: NA
v_gene: TRBV12-3/TRBV12-4
d_gene: NA
j_gene: TRBJ1-2
CDR3nt: TGTGCCAGCACCTTGTCCGGATCGCGTGGCTACACCTTC
CDR3aa: CASTLSGSRGYTF

abundance: once
v_gene: TRBV19
d_gene: TRBD1
j_gene: TRBJ1-1
CDR3nt: TGTGCCAGTAGTATAGCCTTGTTGGCGCCCCGGGACAGGGGGCGGGTTAACACTGAAGCTTTCTTT
CDR3aa: CASSIALLAPRDRGRVNTEAFF

abundance: NA
v_gene: TRBV28
d_gene: NA
j_gene: TRBJ1-4
CDR3nt: TGTGCCAGCAGTCCCTCCGGCAGAGGGGCAACTAATGAAAAACTGTTTTTT
CDR3aa: CASSPSGRGATNEKLFF

abundance: NA
v_gene: TRBV28
d_gene: TRBD2
j_gene: TRBJ2-4
CDR3nt: TGTGCCAGCAGTTTAGGGACTAGCGGGACCAAAAACATTCAGTACTTC
CDR3aa: CASSLGTSGTKNIQYF

abundance: NA
v_gene: TRBV15
d_gene: NA
j_gene: TRBJ1-6
CDR3nt: TGTGCCACCAGTATGGGGGGGACTGTTTCACCCCTCCACTTT
CDR3aa: CATSMGGTVSPLHF

abundance: NA
v_gene: TRBV9
d_gene: NA
j_gene: TRBJ2-7
CDR3nt: TGTGCCAGCAGCGGCCGTAGCCCTGCCTACGAGCAGTACTTC
CDR3aa: CASSGRSPAYEQYF

abundance: NA
v_gene: TRBV6-5
d_gene: NA
j_gene: TRBJ2-2
CDR3nt: TGTGCCAGCAGTTACTCGGCGACCGGGGAGCTGTTTTTT
CDR3aa: CASSYSATGELFF

abundance: once
v_gene: TRBV19
d_gene: TRBD1
j_gene: TRBJ1-5
CDR3nt: TGTGCCAGTAGTGACTGGACAGGCGCTAATCAGCCCCAGCATTTT
CDR3aa: CASSDWTGANQPQHF

abundance: NA
v_gene: TRBV14
d_gene: NA
j_gene: TRBJ1-5
CDR3nt: TGTGCCAGCAGCCAAGATCCCACTCAGCCCCAGCATTTT
CDR3aa: CASSQDPTQPQHF

abundance: NA
v_gene: TRBV7-8
d_gene: TRBD2
j_gene: TRBJ2-1
CDR3nt: TGTGCCAGCAGCTTAGAAACTAGCGGGACATACTCCTACAATGAGCAGTTCTTC
CDR3aa: CASSLETSGTYSYNEQFF

abundance: NA
v_gene: TRBV13
d_gene: NA
j_gene: TRBJ1-1
CDR3nt: TGTGCCAGCAAAAAGGGGATTTCACCTGAAGCTTTCTTT
CDR3aa: CASKKGISPEAFF

abundance: few
v_gene: TRBV28
d_gene: NA
j_gene: TRBJ1-1
CDR3nt: TGTGCCAGCAGTTTATCAGCAGGGATCACTGAAGCTTTCTTT
CDR3aa: CASSLSAGITEAFF

abundance: NA
v_gene: TRBV9
d_gene: NA
j_gene: TRBJ2-2
CDR3nt: TGTGCCAGCAGCGGCCGGCTTAACACCGGGGAGCTGTTTTTT
CDR3aa: CASSGRLNTGELFF

abundance: NA
v_gene: TRBV19
d_gene: NA
j_gene: TRBJ1-1
CDR3nt: TGTGCCAGTAGTATTGGGGGCAGAATGAACACTGAAGCTTTCTTT
CDR3aa: CASSIGGRMNTEAFF

abundance: NA
v_gene: TRBV19
d_gene: NA
j_gene: TRBJ1-2
CDR3nt: TGTGCCAGTCGGAGACGGGAAACCGGAGGCCTCTTCTATGGCTACACCTTC
CDR3aa: CASRRRETGGLFYGYTF